Below are 24 T cell receptor beta chains sequenced from a single sample in a study of T cell changes during pregnancy in multiple sclerosis. Produced via immunoSEQ multiplex PCR; TCRdb's table is partial and in-frame only. The sample shows about 28,000 clones, around 90% of them seen only once. The input for sequencing was CD8+ T cells from peripheral blood mononuclear cells, taken before pregnancy. These receptors originate from a female donor with multiple sclerosis, enrolled in a pregnancy study.

The chain is built from TRBV4-2 and TRBJ2-7; tentative D call: TRBD1 (5 bases). V was shortened by 2 bases and J by 4 bases, with 15 bases between the two germline ends. CDR1 LGHNA and CDR2 YNFKEQ come from the germline V gene. The CDR3 totals 15 residues. CDR3 in amino acids: CASSQLEAGPYEQYF. In DNA form, the CDR3 reads TGTGCCAGCAGCCAACTCGAGGCAGGGCCGTACGAGCAGTACTTC.

This chain links TRBV27 with TRBJ2-5; D possibly corresponds to TRBD2 (6 bases). V was trimmed by 8 bases and J by 0 bases, leaving 13 bases between them. The CDR3 has 14 residues. CDR1 and CDR2 (germline): MNHEY, SMNVEV (reference sequence). This chain's CDR3 is CASHESGYQETQYF. The CDR3 coding sequence is TGTGCCAGCCATGAGAGCGGGTACCAAGAGACCCAGTACTTC.

V gene TRBV9 combines with J gene TRBJ2-1; 13 bases agree with TRBD2. The germline CDR1 and CDR2 sequences are SGDLS and YYNGEE. This CDR3 is 16 amino acids long. The V and J ends lost 3 bases and 9 bases, in that order; junction bases with no gene match: 9. DNA of the CDR3: TGTGCCAGCAGCGAACACGGGACTAGCGGGATTGCTGAGCAGTTCTTC. Its protein is CASSEHGTSGIAEQFF.

This chain uses TRBV9 with TRBJ2-2, with D uncertain. Trimming took off 0 bases at V and 0 bases at J, with 9 bases between the two ends. CDR3 length: 16 residues. CDR1 is SGDLS and CDR2 is YYNGEE in the germline V gene. The CDR3 sequence: CASSVGSETNTGELFF. CDR3 sequence (DNA): TGTGCCAGCAGCGTAGGTTCAGAAACGAACACCGGGGAGCTGTTTTTT.

The rearrangement uses TRBV27 and TRBJ2-1; tentatively, D is TRBD2 (6 bases). Per the germline V gene, CDR1 is MNHEY and CDR2 is SMNVEV (reference sequence). V shed 5 bases and J shed 3 bases, with 11 bases lying between them. The CDR3 runs 14 residues. The CDR3: CASSPSSVYNEQFF. CDR3 sequence (DNA): TGTGCCAGCAGTCCATCTAGCGTCTACAATGAGCAGTTCTTC.

The rearrangement joins TRBV27 to TRBJ1-2; 9 positions match TRBD1. CDR1 MNHEY and CDR2 SMNVEV come from the germline V gene (reference sequence). The CDR3 covers 14 residues. J lost 4 bases, V lost 4 bases, and 4 bases had no gene match. CDR3 protein: CASSSGTGSYGYTF. CDR3 bases: TGTGCCAGCAGTTCCGGGACAGGGAGCTATGGCTACACCTTC.

The chain recombines TRBV27 with TRBJ1-1, with a tentative D call TRBD1 (6 bases). In germline, CDR1 is MNHEY, CDR2 SMNVEV (reference sequence). The CDR3 covers 13 residues. V was clipped by 4 bases and J by 4 bases, with 10 bases between them. CDR3 sequence (DNA): TGTGCCAGCAGTTCCCAGGGGCCCACTGAAGCTTTCTTT. Encoded protein: CASSSQGPTEAFF.

The chain carries TRBV27 and TRBJ2-1; no definite D call. V dropped 8 bases and J dropped 7 bases, with 9 bases sitting between them. This CDR3 spans 11 amino acids. CDR1 is MNHEY, CDR2 SMNVEV, per germline (reference sequence). CDR3 nucleotides: TGTGCCAGCCGCTTACAGAATGAGCAGTTCTTC. Amino acid sequence: CASRLQNEQFF.

V is TRBV7-6 and J is TRBJ1-3; D is uncertain. Germline V lookup: CDR1 SGHVS, CDR2 FNYEAQ. Trimming took off 2 bases at V and 0 bases at J, with 14 bases between the two ends. CDR3 size: 17 residues. The CDR3 sequence: CASSLRGDYHSGNTIYF. CDR3 in DNA: TGTGCCAGCAGCTTACGAGGTGACTACCACTCTGGAAACACCATATATTTT.

The chain links TRBV5-4 to TRBJ2-7; 13 nucleotides line up with TRBD2. Germline V gene sequence: CDR1 SGHNT, CDR2 YYREEE (reference sequence). This CDR3 region has 18 residues. With 0 bases clipped from V and 1 base from J, the junction kept 7 bases outside the gene matches. The DNA of the CDR3 is TGTGCCAGCAGCTTGGTACTAGCGGGAGGGCCTAATTCCTACGAGCAGTACTTC. Translation gives CASSLVLAGGPNSYEQYF.

The chain uses TRBV4-1 and TRBJ2-7; TRBD2 matches at 10 bases. The V and J ends lost 0 bases and 1 base, in that order; junction bases with no gene match: 3. CDR3 size: 16 residues. Germline V gene sequence: CDR1 MGHRA, CDR2 YSYEKL. CDR3 protein: CASSQETSGLSYEQYF. CDR3 sequence (DNA): TGCGCCAGCAGCCAAGAGACTAGCGGGTTATCCTACGAGCAGTACTTC.

V is TRBV28 and J is TRBJ2-3; unclear D gene. Germline values: CDR1 MDHEN, CDR2 SYDVKM. The CDR3 is 14 residues long. The V and J ends lost 6 bases and 6 bases respectively, with 16 bases between them. CDR3 in amino acids: CASSDTFTTDTQYF. The CDR3 bases are TGTGCCAGCAGCGATACATTTACCACGGATACGCAGTATTTT.

The chain uses TRBV4-2 and TRBJ2-6; D may be TRBD1 (6 bases). The CDR3 has 17 residues. V was shortened by 4 bases and J by 0 bases, with 13 bases between the two germline ends. Germline V gives CDR1 LGHNA, CDR2 YNFKEQ. The CDR3 loop is CASSLEDRNSGANVLTF. In DNA form, the CDR3 reads TGTGCCAGCAGCCTCGAGGACAGAAACTCTGGGGCCAACGTCCTGACTTTC.

This clone was detected once. V and J are TRBV4-3 and TRBJ2-3; 10 bases agree with TRBD2. V dropped 0 bases and J dropped 4; count of bases not matched to a gene: 7. The CDR3 is made up of 17 amino acids. The germline V gene has CDR1 LGHNA and CDR2 YSLEER. The CDR3 DNA is TGCGCCAGCAGCCAAGATCTAGCGGGAGCGGTCGCAGATACGCAGTATTTT. Translation gives CASSQDLAGAVADTQYF.

By share, this clone ranks as medium-sized. V usage is TRBV4-3 and J usage is TRBJ2-7, with TRBD2 matching over 8 bases. Germline values: CDR1 LGHNA, CDR2 YSLEER. This CDR3 comprises 15 residues. J gave up 1 base and V 2 bases, and 4 bases lay outside the gene matches. The CDR3: CASSQLAGESYEQYF. The CDR3 DNA reads as TGCGCCAGCAGCCAACTAGCGGGTGAGTCCTACGAGCAGTACTTC.

V is TRBV27 and J is TRBJ1-1; D might be TRBD1 (6 bases). V lost 5 bases to trimming and J lost 1 base, with 14 bases between them. The germline CDR1 and CDR2 sequences are MNHEY and SMNVEV (reference sequence). The CDR3 spans 15 residues. The CDR3 is CASSARDRKNTEAFF. In DNA form, the CDR3 reads TGTGCCAGCAGTGCACGAGACAGGAAGAACACTGAAGCTTTCTTT.

The chain combines TRBV4-3 with TRBJ1-1; possibly TRBD1 for D (6 bases). The CDR3 runs to 14 residues. Per the germline V gene, CDR1 is LGHNA and CDR2 is YSLEER. The V end lost 4 bases, the J end lost 3 bases, and 12 bases lay between the germline ends. This chain's CDR3 is CASSRGPGDTEAFF. The CDR3 nucleotides are TGCGCCAGCAGCCGGGGACCAGGGGACACTGAAGCTTTCTTT.

This chain's CDR3 is CASSVDRVNIQYF. CDR3 DNA: TGTGCCAGCAGTGTCGACAGGGTAAACATTCAGTACTTC. The chain uses TRBV27 and TRBJ2-4; 7 nucleotides line up with TRBD1. Trimming removed 5 bases from V and 6 bases from J; junction bases left unmatched: 4. The CDR3 spans 13 residues. Germline V gene sequence: CDR1 MNHEY, CDR2 SMNVEV (reference sequence).

This chain joins TRBV15 and TRBJ1-5; D possibly corresponds to TRBD1 (6 bases). The CDR3 totals 15 residues. CDR1 LNHNV and CDR2 YYDKDF come from the germline V gene (reference sequence). Trimming stripped 5 bases from V and 1 base from J, with 12 bases between. Here the CDR3 reads CATSDTRGSNQPQHF. The CDR3 DNA sequence: TGTGCCACCAGCGACACAAGGGGGAGCAATCAGCCCCAGCATTTT.

The rearrangement joins TRBV4-1 to TRBJ1-2, with D tentatively TRBD1 (6 bases). This CDR3 contains 16 residues. Trimming stripped 0 bases from V and 4 bases from J, with 15 bases between. Germline V gene lookup returns CDR1 MGHRA and CDR2 YSYEKL. The CDR3 region has the DNA TGCGCCAGCAGCCAAGACCCCGAGACAGGAACCTATGGCTACACCTTC. Amino acid sequence: CASSQDPETGTYGYTF.

The J gene is TRBJ1-5, the V gene TRBV6-6, with 8 positions matching TRBD1. V lost 6 bases, J lost 3 bases, and 4 bases stayed unmatched. CDR3 size: 14 residues. CDR1 is MNHNY and CDR2 is SVGAGI in the germline V gene (reference sequence). CDR3 residues: CASSKTGDNQPQHF. As DNA, the CDR3 is TGTGCCAGCAGCAAGACAGGGGACAATCAGCCCCAGCATTTT.

Turning to this clone: The junction shows a germline mismatch at one end, possibly a read error. The chain joins TRBV7-7 to TRBJ2-5; weak D call: TRBD1 (7 bases). CDR3 length equals 14 residues. Germline V gene sequence: CDR1 SSHAT, CDR2 FNYEAQ (reference sequence). CDR3 coding DNA: TGTGCTAGCAGCTTGGTGGCAGGGGGGGAGACCCAGTACTTC. It specifies CASSLVAGGETQYF.

This chain connects TRBV9 to TRBJ2-1, with D unresolved. Germline V gene lookup returns CDR1 SGDLS and CDR2 YYNGEE. V lost 0 bases, J lost 6 bases, and 7 bases lay in between. The CDR3 spans 13 residues. In DNA form, the CDR3 reads TGTGCCAGCAGCGTAGGTAGCAGCAATGAGCAGTTCTTC. Translating gives CASSVGSSNEQFF. Full variable domain (missing parts from reference TRBV9 and TRBJ2-1): DSGVTQTPKHLITATGQRVTLRCSPRSGDLSVYWYQQSLDQGLQFLIQYYNGEERAKGNILERFSAQQFPDLHSELNLSSLELGDSALYFCASSVGSSNEQFFGPGTRLTVL.

This clone was detected once. The CDR3 coding sequence is TGTGCCAGCAGTGGAGGACAGGGCAGGGGCGAGCAGTACTTC. This encodes CASSGGQGRGEQYF. The chain is built from TRBV6-1 and TRBJ2-7, with 8 bases fitting TRBD1. Germline V gives CDR1 MNHNS, CDR2 SASEGT. This CDR3 region has 14 residues. The junction had 8 bases not matched to a gene; V was cut back by 4 bases and J by 6 bases.